A selection of T cell receptor beta chains follows, all from one sample in a study of OX40 agonist ivuxolimab in advanced cancers. Only in-frame clones appear in the TCRdb table, and some are missing; sequencing was by immunoSEQ multiplex PCR. The sample has more than 20,000 clones; around 79% are singletons. This specimen was CD4+ or CD8+ T cells sorted from blood, taken in a trial of the OX40 agonist ivuxolimab. The receptors here all came from an adult with an advanced solid tumor such as melanoma, head and neck, liver or kidney cancer. Both conserved end residues are part of each CDR3. D genes are given only for firm matches. Clone size is given for some rows only: seen once, a few or many times, or a class if the clone is expanded.

v_gene,abundance,d_gene,j_gene,CDR3nt,CDR3aa
TRBV7-8,NA,NA,TRBJ1-3,TGTGCCAGCAGCTTAGTCCGTGTGGCCACGCTTTCACACCGTTCGAACACCATATATTTT,CASSLVRVATLSHRSNTIYF
TRBV5-6,NA,NA,TRBJ2-7,TGTGCCAGCAGCGGGGGGCAGGGGATCTCCTACGAGCAGTACTTC,CASSGGQGISYEQYF
TRBV7-2,NA,TRBD2,TRBJ2-3,TGTGCCAGCAGCGCCGGGAGGGAGGTAGATACGCAGTATTTT,CASSAGREVDTQYF
TRBV5-1,NA,NA,TRBJ2-1,TGCGCCAGCAGCGCCTACGGGACGGAATACAATGAGCAGTTCTTC,CASSAYGTEYNEQFF
TRBV10-1,NA,TRBD1,TRBJ2-7,TGCGCCAGCAGTGCTGGGACAGGGCAGTACTACGAGCAGTACTTC,CASSAGTGQYYEQYF
TRBV9,NA,TRBD2,TRBJ2-1,TGTGCCAGCAGCCTCCCCGGGACTAGCGGGAGGGCTGAGCAGTTCTTC,CASSLPGTSGRAEQFF
TRBV9,NA,NA,TRBJ2-7,TGTGCCAGCAGCGTCGAGGACTCCAACGAGCAGTACTTC,CASSVEDSNEQYF
TRBV6-5,few,NA,TRBJ2-2,TGTGCCAGCAGTTACTCTAGGCCTGCGGACGGGGAGCTGTTTTTT,CASSYSRPADGELFF
TRBV7-4,NA,NA,TRBJ2-7,TGTGCCAGCAGCCGGGACAACTACCTCTACGAGCAGTACTTC,CASSRDNYLYEQYF
TRBV5-1,NA,TRBD1,TRBJ2-7,TGCGCCAGCAGCCAGGGACAGTTGTACGAGCAGTACTTC,CASSQGQLYEQYF